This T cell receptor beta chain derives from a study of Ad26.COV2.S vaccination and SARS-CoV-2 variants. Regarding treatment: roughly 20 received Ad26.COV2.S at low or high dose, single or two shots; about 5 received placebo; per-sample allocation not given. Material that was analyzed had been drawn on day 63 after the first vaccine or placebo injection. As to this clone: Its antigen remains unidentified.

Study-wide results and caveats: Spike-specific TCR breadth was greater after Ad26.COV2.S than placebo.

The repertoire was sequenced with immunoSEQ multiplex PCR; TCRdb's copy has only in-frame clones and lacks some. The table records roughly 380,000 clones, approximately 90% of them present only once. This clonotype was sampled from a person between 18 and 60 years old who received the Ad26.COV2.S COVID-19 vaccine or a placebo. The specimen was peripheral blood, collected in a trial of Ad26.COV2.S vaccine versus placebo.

The CDR3 bases are TGTGCCAGCAGCTTCACAGGGGGCTTGTCCGGGGAGCTGTTTTTT. Amino acid sequence: CASSFTGGLSGELFF. The chain joins TRBV7-9 to TRBJ2-2; 9 positions match TRBD1. Germline trimming cut 3 bases from V and 6 bases from J; bases unmatched to any gene: 5. This CDR3 spans 15 amino acids. CDR1 is SEHNR and CDR2 is FQNEAQ in the germline V gene (reference sequence).